This T cell receptor (beta chain) was observed in a study of blood T cell repertoires in COVID-19. As for the study in general: The samples span acute and convalescent COVID-19 from the United States, Italy and Spain. The analysed material was cDNA or gDNA that came from T cells, B-cell-depleted T cells, or PBMCs.

Authors' processing steps: Amplified reference gene primers provided the basis for estimating nucleated cell counts. Profiling relied on immunoSEQ multiplex PCR, and the TCRdb table lists in-frame clones only, not all of them. D and trimming come from the DNA, and the V and J calls and clone size come from that table. The table lists 120,000 or so clones, approximately 71% of them singletons, with about 2.2% in the top ten. Trimming cost V 1 base and J 5 bases, with 6 bases left between them. Germline V gene lookup returns CDR1 KGHSH and CDR2 LQKENI. The CDR3 runs to 12 residues. The receptor was isolated from a woman aged 70 to 79 with acute or convalescent COVID-19. The chain is built from TRBV18 and TRBJ2-7; possible D gene TRBD1, 5 bases. The specimen was peripheral blood. The CDR3 region has the DNA TGTGCCAGCTCACCACTAGGGGACGAGCAGTACTTC. This codes for CASSPLGDEQYF. The whole variable domain, remainder taken from reference TRBV18 and TRBJ2-7, is NAGVMQNPRHLVRRRGQEARLRCSPMKGHSHVYWYRQLPEEGLKFMVYLQKENIIDESGMPKERFSAEFPKEGPSILRIQQVVRGDSAAYFCASSPLGDEQYFGPGTRLTVT.